This T cell receptor (beta chain) was identified during a study of CD8 T cells in ankylosing spondylitis. Each CDR3 protein gets one entry after TCRdb re-called the 5' RACE reads with MiXCR. The sample has 100,000 to 150,000 distinct CDR3 sequences, about 6.5% seen once. General study results and limits: Within matched ankylosing spondylitis synovial fluid, disease-linked clones were reportedly significantly enriched. Reactive arthritis synovial fluid and blood previously showed some of these motif variants. The disease-linked clones had a CD8+ phenotype and low blood frequencies. One TCR beta motif, made up of roughly eight highly homologous variants, appeared characteristic of ankylosing spondylitis blood.

This clonotype occurred many times. Its antigen is unknown. The CDR3 runs to 14 residues. V lost 7 bases, J lost 7 bases, and 7 bases stayed unmatched. Germline loops: CDR1 SGHRS, CDR2 YFSETQ. This chain joins TRBV5-1 and TRBJ1-6, with TRBD1 matching 8 bases. The receptor was isolated from a male donor with ankylosing spondylitis or in good health (not recorded which). Sequencing used blood, either unsorted or a sorted T cell fraction (not recorded which). CDR3 loop: CASRQGNRNSPLHF. In DNA form, the CDR3 reads TGCGCCAGCCGACAGGGGAATCGGAATTCACCCCTCCACTTT.